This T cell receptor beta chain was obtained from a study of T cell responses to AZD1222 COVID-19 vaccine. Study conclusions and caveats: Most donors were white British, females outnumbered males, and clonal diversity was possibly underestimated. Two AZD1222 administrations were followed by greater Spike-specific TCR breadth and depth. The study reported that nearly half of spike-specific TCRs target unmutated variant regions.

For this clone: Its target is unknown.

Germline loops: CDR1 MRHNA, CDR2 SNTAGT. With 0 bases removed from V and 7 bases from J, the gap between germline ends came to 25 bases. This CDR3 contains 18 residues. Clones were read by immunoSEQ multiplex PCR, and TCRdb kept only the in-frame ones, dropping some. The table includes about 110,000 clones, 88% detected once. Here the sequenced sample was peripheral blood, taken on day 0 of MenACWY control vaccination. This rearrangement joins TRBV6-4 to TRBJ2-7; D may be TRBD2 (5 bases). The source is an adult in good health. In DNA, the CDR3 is TGTGCCAGCAGTGACTCTCGGGGAGAAAGGATGGCGAAGAGGGAGCAGTACTTC. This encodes CASSDSRGERMAKREQYF.